This T cell receptor beta chain was sequenced during a study of OX40 agonist ivuxolimab in advanced cancers. Study summary: Patients in the trial were receiving intravenous ivuxolimab every 2 weeks, at doses of 0.01 to 10 mg/kg.

Profiled with immunoSEQ multiplex PCR; TCRdb holds only in-frame clones, not every one. This sample has about 49,000 clones, with around 86% found just once. The length of the CDR3 is 15 residues. Between the trimmed V and J ends, which lost 4 bases and 8 bases, there was a span of 18 bases. Looked up from germline, CDR1 is MNHEY and CDR2 is SVGAGI. The chain employs TRBV6-5 and TRBJ2-1; D remains ambiguous. The sequence came from an adult with an advanced solid tumor such as melanoma, head and neck, liver or kidney cancer. This specimen was CD4+ or CD8+ T cells sorted from blood, taken in a trial of the OX40 agonist ivuxolimab. In nucleotides, the CDR3 is TGTGCCAGCAGTTCTGGACCCCCTCGATTTTATGAGCAGTTCTTC. This sequence encodes CASSSGPPRFYEQFF.